This T cell receptor (beta chain) stems from a study of radiotherapy plus CTLA-4 blockade in lung cancer. The CDR3 has 16 residues. Germline V gene data show CDR1 as SGHNT and CDR2 as YYREEE (reference sequence). The ends lost 4 bases at V and 0 bases at J; junction bases unmatched: 9. The repertoire was sequenced with immunoSEQ multiplex PCR; TCRdb's copy has only in-frame clones and lacks some. There are 80,000 to 95,000 clones in the sample; around 83% occur only once, and 0.75% to 1% lies in the top ten. The table lists this clone with a few counts. The chain links TRBV5-4 to TRBJ2-7, with 8 bases that match TRBD1. This TCR came from a human donor with non-small cell lung cancer who had stable disease on radiotherapy plus ipilimumab. The sample consisted of peripheral blood, taken from a patient treated with radiotherapy plus ipilimumab. The CDR3 sequence: CASSPTPDRGSYEQYF. For the CDR3, the DNA is TGTGCCAGCAGCCCCACCCCCGACAGGGGCTCCTACGAGCAGTACTTC.